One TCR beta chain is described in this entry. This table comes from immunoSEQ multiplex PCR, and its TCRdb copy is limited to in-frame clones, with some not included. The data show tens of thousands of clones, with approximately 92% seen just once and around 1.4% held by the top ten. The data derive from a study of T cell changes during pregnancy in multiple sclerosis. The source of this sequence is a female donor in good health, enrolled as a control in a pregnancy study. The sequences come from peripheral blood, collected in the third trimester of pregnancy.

The CDR3 is CASSLDLAGGRDTQYF. CDR3 DNA: TGTGCCAGCAGCTTAGATCTAGCGGGAGGGAGAGATACGCAGTATTTT. The rearrangement links TRBV11-2 to TRBJ2-3; 12 bases line up with TRBD2. There are 16 residues in the CDR3. In germline, CDR1 is SGHAT, CDR2 FQNNGV. Losses at the gene ends were 0 bases for V and 5 bases for J; bases not matched to a gene: 3.